This T cell receptor (beta chain) came from a study of T cell responses to AZD1222 COVID-19 vaccine. For this clone: Its specificity is not known.

Profiled with immunoSEQ multiplex PCR; TCRdb holds only in-frame clones, not every one. The repertoire holds roughly 100,000 clones, with around 86% as singletons. General study findings and limits: Within unmutated variant regions lay the reported targets of nearly half of spike-specific TCRs. Donors, mostly white British, included more females; clonal diversity was possibly underestimated. Sampled repertoires all dated from after the peak T cell response.

This specimen consisted of peripheral blood, obtained 28 days after the second dose of the MenACWY control vaccine. The TCR comes from an adult who received the MenACWY meningococcal vaccine as a control.

CDR3 sequence: CASSKAEEGLLYNSPLHF. The DNA for the CDR3 is TGTGCCAGCAGCAAAGCGGAGGAGGGGCTACTATATAATTCACCCCTCCACTTT. The rearrangement links TRBV21-1 to TRBJ1-6. TRBV21-1 is termed a pseudogene. The CDR3 is 18 residues long.